Presented here are 18 T cell receptor beta chains from one specimen sequenced in a study of CD8+ T cells in alopecia areata (dated by TCRdb to the late 2010s). The time point label of this sample denotes: 20 to 30 weeks on oral tofacitinib. The sample's treatment or condition label, in plain terms: oral pan-JAK inhibitor, 5-10 mg twice daily. Receptor libraries were prepared by the immunoSEQ multiplex PCR assay. RNA was extracted from all samples and reverse transcribed into cDNA, which served as template for TCR sequencing. TCRdb provides this immuneACCESS table in a form limited to in-frame rearrangements. Some clones are lacking; in checked studies, under half of them reflect an unresolved V gene, and why the rest are absent is not known. This sample is represented by some 200,000 clones; about 62% of them were singletons. The ten largest make up 5.5% of the sample. The sequenced sample was CD4+ T cells sorted from blood, obtained at week 24, from a patient treated with tofacitinib. All receptors come from a human donor with alopecia areata.

In its sample, this clone was seen many times. This chain links TRBV5-6 with TRBJ2-7; no clear D. Deletions cut 4 bases from V and 3 bases from J, with 11 bases between. The CDR3 runs to 13 residues. From germline, CDR1 is SGHDT and CDR2 YYEEEE. CDR3: CASSLGRVYEQYF. The CDR3 nucleotides read TGTGCCAGCAGCCTCGGACGGGTCTACGAGCAGTACTTC.

This clone was detected a few times. The chain links TRBV2 to TRBJ1-5; no clear D gene. Trimming removed 6 bases from V and 5 bases from J, with 11 bases in between. The germline V gene has CDR1 SNHLY and CDR2 FYNNEI. This CDR3 has 13 amino acids. CDR3 amino acids: CASRETGDQPQHF. CDR3 DNA: TGTGCCAGCAGAGAGACGGGTGATCAGCCCCAGCATTTT.

This clone has only a few counts. The V call is TRBV7-2, the J call TRBJ1-4, with 10 bases that match TRBD1. J lost 8 bases, V lost 4 bases, and 4 bases had no gene match. The CDR3 consists of 14 residues. CDR1 and CDR2 from the germline V gene are SGHTA and FQGNSA. The CDR3 sequence is CASSWDRGGEKLFF. CDR3 DNA: TGTGCCAGCAGCTGGGACAGGGGAGGAGAAAAACTGTTTTTT.

This sequence joins TRBV6-5 and TRBJ1-2; unclear D gene. The CDR3 loop spans 14 amino acids. The germline V and J ends were trimmed by 7 bases and 4 bases, with 16 bases remaining between them. Germline CDR1 MNHEY, CDR2 SVGAGI. CDR3 loop: CASKKGAVLYGYTF. As DNA, the CDR3 is TGTGCCAGCAAGAAGGGTGCAGTCCTCTATGGCTACACCTTC.

Details on this clone: Different DNA sequences within this sample yield the same CDR3. The V gene is TRBV27, the J gene TRBJ2-5; TRBD2 agrees at 8 bases. V was clipped by 2 bases and J by 4 bases; unmatched bases: 0. CDR3 length: 13 residues. Germline lookup yields CDR1 MNHEY and CDR2 SMNVEV (reference sequence). In nucleotides, the CDR3 is TGTGCCAGCAGTTTAGCGGGAGGAGAGACCCAGTACTTC. Its protein is CASSLAGGETQYF.

This clone was counted between two and nine times. The gene calls are TRBV27 and TRBJ2-1; D remains unclear. Germline CDR1 reads MNHEY; CDR2 reads SMNVEV (reference sequence). The CDR3 contains 14 residues. Trimming removed 5 bases from V and 6 bases from J, with 14 bases in between. The CDR3 loop reads CASSPYLVGNEQFF. CDR3 nucleotide sequence: TGTGCCAGCAGTCCCTACCTAGTGGGCAATGAGCAGTTCTTC.

V is TRBV2 and J is TRBJ2-5, with no clear D. CDR1 is SNHLY, CDR2 FYNNEI, per germline. The CDR3 consists of 14 residues. Trimming removed 4 bases at V and 5 bases at J, with 14 bases between. The CDR3 DNA reads TGTGCCAGCAGTGTTGGCGGCCTTGGGGAGACCCAGTACTTC. It translates to CASSVGGLGETQYF. Combining the CDR3 with reference TRBV2 and TRBJ2-5 gives the whole variable domain EPEVTQTPSHQVTQMGQEVILRCVPISNHLYFYWYRQILGQKVEFLVSFYNNEISEKSEIFDDQFSVERPDGSNFTLKIRSTKLEDSAMYFCASSVGGLGETQYFGPGTRLLVL.

The chain is built from TRBV28 and TRBJ2-7, with 14 bases aligning to TRBD2. The V gene end was trimmed by 6 bases and the J gene end by 6 bases; junction bases not matched to a gene: 16. The germline V gene has CDR1 MDHEN and CDR2 SYDVKM. The CDR3 totals 18 residues. The CDR3, as DNA: TGTGCCAGCAGAGCCGGGACTAGCGGGAGCGGAGGGAAGGGCGAGCAGTACTTC. It encodes CASRAGTSGSGGKGEQYF. Full variable domain (missing parts from reference TRBV28 and TRBJ2-7): DVKVTQSSRYLVKRTGEKVFLECVQDMDHENMFWYRQDPGLGLRLIYFSYDVKMKEKGDIPEGYSVSREKKERFSLILESASTNQTSMYLCASRAGTSGSGGKGEQYFGPGTRLTVT.

The chain is built from TRBV18 and TRBJ1-1, with a weak D call TRBD1 (6 bases). Germline CDR1 KGHSH, CDR2 LQKENI. The V and J ends lost 2 bases and 3 bases respectively, with 10 bases between them. The CDR3 is 14 residues long. The CDR3 DNA is TGTGCCAGCTCACCAGGGGGACACGACACTGAAGCTTTCTTT. It specifies CASSPGGHDTEAFF.

The chain couples TRBV29-1 to TRBJ2-1; tentatively, D is TRBD2 (6 bases). With 2 bases removed from V and 9 bases from J, the gap between germline ends came to 14 bases. The CDR3 runs 13 residues. Germline CDR1 is SQVTM and CDR2 is ANQGSEA. CDR3 in DNA: TGCAGCGTTGAATCGACGGGGGACGGTGAGCAGTTCTTC. It is translated as CSVESTGDGEQFF.

The CDR3: CASSLTGGDTEAFF. In nucleotides, the CDR3 is TGTGCCAGCAGTTTGACAGGGGGTGACACTGAAGCTTTCTTT. This rearrangement joins TRBV2 to TRBJ1-1; 9 positions agree with TRBD1. CDR1 and CDR2 from the germline V gene are SNHLY and FYNNEI. With 5 bases clipped from V and 3 bases from J, the junction kept 4 bases outside the gene matches. The CDR3 covers 14 residues.

V gene TRBV20-1 combines with J gene TRBJ2-1, with 9 bases lining up with TRBD1. This CDR3 has 11 residues. With V trimmed by 6 bases and J by 15 bases, 9 bases remained unmatched. Germline V gives CDR1 DFQATT, CDR2 SNEGSKA (reference sequence). The CDR3 spells CSALDRGGLFF. In DNA form, the CDR3 reads TGCAGTGCGCTTGACAGGGGGGGACTGTTCTTC.

The V call is TRBV27, the J call TRBJ2-3, with D hard to call. The CDR3 extends over 15 amino acids. V dropped 3 bases and J dropped 3 bases, with 13 bases sitting between them. Germline CDR1 reads MNHEY; CDR2 reads SMNVEV (reference sequence). In DNA form, the CDR3 reads TGTGCCAGCAGTTTTACCGAGTTCAGGACAGATACGCAGTATTTT. It translates to CASSFTEFRTDTQYF.

This clone occurred a few times. The V gene is TRBV20-1, the J gene TRBJ2-7; D remains unclear. The CDR3 runs 11 residues. CDR1 is DFQATT and CDR2 is SNEGSKA in the germline V gene (reference sequence). Trimming left V 6 bases short and J 5 bases short, with 11 bases between. CDR3 amino acids: CSAPAKNEQYF. The CDR3 DNA sequence: TGCAGTGCGCCGGCAAAAAACGAGCAGTACTTC.

The chain uses TRBV4-2 and TRBJ1-3; D remains ambiguous. The germline gives CDR1 LGHNA, CDR2 YNFKEQ. V lost 0 bases and J lost 9, with 12 bases in between. This CDR3 comprises 14 residues. In DNA form, the CDR3 reads TGTGCCAGCAGCCAAGATGTATCGGGCTCCACCATATATTTT. Translation gives CASSQDVSGSTIYF.

The rearrangement links TRBV9 to TRBJ1-1, with D possibly TRBD1 on 6 matching bases. CDR3 length equals 13 residues. The germline V gene encodes CDR1 SGDLS and CDR2 YYNGEE. The V and J ends lost 2 bases and 7 bases respectively, with 12 bases between them. CDR3 nucleotides: TGTGCCAGCAGCGTCCTAGAGGGGGGTGAAGCTTTCTTT. It specifies CASSVLEGGEAFF.

V usage is TRBV11-2 and J usage is TRBJ2-7; 10 bases are a match to TRBD1. CDR3 length equals 14 residues. CDR1 and CDR2 (germline): SGHAT, FQNNGV. J lost 6 bases, V lost 4 bases, and 6 bases had no gene match. In nucleotides, the CDR3 is TGTGCCAGCAGCTCGATCCGGGACAGGGGCGAGCAGTACTTC. Amino acids: CASSSIRDRGEQYF.

This sequence joins TRBV11-1 and TRBJ2-1, with a weak D call TRBD2 (5 bases). V was shortened by 1 base and J by 9 bases, with 13 bases between the two germline ends. Germline V lookup: CDR1 SGHAT, CDR2 FQDESV (reference sequence). The CDR3 totals 14 residues. The CDR3 DNA reads as TGTGCCAGCAGCTTAGGGTCAGTAGGGAGTGAGCAGTTCTTC. Encoded protein: CASSLGSVGSEQFF.